These T cell receptor beta chains were read from a single sample in a study of blood T cell repertoires in COVID-19. Data came from immunoSEQ multiplex PCR; TCRdb stores just in-frame clones and leaves some out. Of roughly 240,000 clones in the sample, around 88% were seen once. What was sequenced was peripheral blood. All receptors come from a woman aged 25 to 39 who had recovered from COVID-19. Each CDR3 is given with its conserved first and last residue. Each record gives: CDR3 protein, CDR3 DNA, J gene, clone size, D gene, V gene. The D gene is left open where the match is weak. Clone size is given for some rows only: seen once, a few or many times, or a class if the clone is expanded.

cdr3_aa: CASSEASGLAGLNEQFF
cdr3_nt: TGTGCCAGCAGTGAAGCTTCGGGACTAGCGGGGTTGAATGAGCAGTTCTTC
j_call: TRBJ2-1
clone_size: once
d_call: TRBD2
v_call: TRBV2

cdr3_aa: CASRDRGWATEAFF
cdr3_nt: TGTGCCAGCAGGGACAGGGGATGGGCCACTGAAGCTTTCTTT
j_call: TRBJ1-1
clone_size: few
d_call: TRBD1
v_call: TRBV2

cdr3_aa: CSVVTPGGREQYF
cdr3_nt: TGCAGCGTTGTAACACCCGGGGGTCGGGAGCAGTACTTC
j_call: TRBJ2-7
clone_size: NA
d_call: NA
v_call: TRBV29-1

cdr3_aa: CASGAYSYEQYF
cdr3_nt: TGTGCCAGCGGGGCCTACTCCTACGAGCAGTACTTC
j_call: TRBJ2-7
clone_size: NA
d_call: NA
v_call: TRBV6-5

cdr3_aa: CASSYGGSQETQYF
cdr3_nt: TGTGCCAGCAGTTATGGGGGGAGCCAAGAGACCCAGTACTTC
j_call: TRBJ2-5
clone_size: NA
d_call: NA
v_call: TRBV6-6

cdr3_aa: CASSVGSVSTDTQYF
cdr3_nt: TGTGCCAGCAGCGTGGGCTCAGTAAGCACAGATACGCAGTATTTT
j_call: TRBJ2-3
clone_size: NA
d_call: NA
v_call: TRBV9

cdr3_aa: CASSLVGLEETQYF
cdr3_nt: TGTGCCAGCAGCTTAGTGGGACTAGAGGAGACCCAGTACTTC
j_call: TRBJ2-5
clone_size: NA
d_call: TRBD2
v_call: TRBV5-5

cdr3_aa: CASSDGTGLSDYGYTF
cdr3_nt: TGTGCCAGCAGTGACGGGACAGGTCTTTCGGACTATGGCTACACCTTC
j_call: TRBJ1-2
clone_size: NA
d_call: TRBD1
v_call: TRBV2

cdr3_aa: CASSLAGGYQETQYF
cdr3_nt: TGTGCCAGCAGCTTAGCCGGGGGTTACCAAGAGACCCAGTACTTC
j_call: TRBJ2-5
clone_size: NA
d_call: NA
v_call: TRBV7-9

cdr3_aa: CASSLAPPGGEQYF
cdr3_nt: TGCGCCAGCAGCTTGGCTCCGCCAGGGGGCGAGCAGTACTTC
j_call: TRBJ2-7
clone_size: NA
d_call: TRBD1
v_call: TRBV5-1

cdr3_aa: CASSTGDLGQFF
cdr3_nt: TGCGCCAGCAGCACAGGGGACTTGGGGCAGTTCTTC
j_call: TRBJ2-1
clone_size: NA
d_call: NA
v_call: TRBV5-1

cdr3_aa: CASSLKPGGNQPQHF
cdr3_nt: TGCGCCAGCAGCTTGAAGCCAGGGGGGAATCAGCCCCAGCATTTT
j_call: TRBJ1-5
clone_size: NA
d_call: TRBD1
v_call: TRBV5-1

cdr3_aa: CASSSPRTEIAKNIQYF
cdr3_nt: TGTGCCAGCAGCTCCCCCAGGACAGAGATAGCCAAAAACATTCAGTACTTC
j_call: TRBJ2-4
clone_size: NA
d_call: NA
v_call: TRBV7-2

cdr3_aa: CASSRETSYEQYF
cdr3_nt: TGTGCCAGCTCACGGGAGACCTCCTACGAGCAGTACTTC
j_call: TRBJ2-7
clone_size: NA
d_call: NA
v_call: TRBV18

cdr3_aa: CASSQDLRQGSNQPQHF
cdr3_nt: TGCGCCAGCAGCCAAGATCTTCGGCAGGGTAGCAATCAGCCCCAGCATTTT
j_call: TRBJ1-5
clone_size: once
d_call: NA
v_call: TRBV4-3

cdr3_aa: CASSLYGLASEQYF
cdr3_nt: TGTGCCAGCAGTTTATATGGACTAGCGAGCGAGCAGTACTTC
j_call: TRBJ2-7
clone_size: NA
d_call: TRBD2
v_call: TRBV6-2/TRBV6-3

cdr3_aa: CAWAHRGGPYEQYF
cdr3_nt: TGTGCCTGGGCGCACAGGGGGGGTCCCTACGAGCAGTACTTC
j_call: TRBJ2-7
clone_size: NA
d_call: NA
v_call: TRBV30

cdr3_aa: CASSVEPTGINSPLHF
cdr3_nt: TGTGCCAGCAGCGTAGAGCCAACCGGGATTAATTCACCCCTCCACTTT
j_call: TRBJ1-6
clone_size: NA
d_call: NA
v_call: TRBV9

cdr3_aa: CASNPGTFKWEKLFF
cdr3_nt: TGTGCCAGTAACCCCGGGACTTTTAAGTGGGAAAAACTGTTTTTT
j_call: TRBJ1-4
clone_size: NA
d_call: NA
v_call: TRBV19

cdr3_aa: CASRPEVAGAYEQYF
cdr3_nt: TGTGCCAGCAGACCGGAGGTAGCGGGGGCCTACGAGCAGTACTTC
j_call: TRBJ2-7
clone_size: NA
d_call: TRBD2
v_call: TRBV7-8

cdr3_aa: CASSQAGHLGEQYF
cdr3_nt: TGTGCCAGCAGCCAAGCTGGGCACCTGGGCGAGCAGTACTTC
j_call: TRBJ2-7
clone_size: NA
d_call: NA
v_call: TRBV14

cdr3_aa: CASSGERTVLTEAFF
cdr3_nt: TGTGCCAGCAGTGGGGAGAGGACAGTTCTCACTGAAGCTTTCTTT
j_call: TRBJ1-1
clone_size: NA
d_call: NA
v_call: TRBV25-1

cdr3_aa: CASSLEPGTGAGYGYTF
cdr3_nt: TGTGCCAGCAGTTTAGAGCCTGGGACAGGGGCAGGCTATGGCTACACCTTC
j_call: TRBJ1-2
clone_size: NA
d_call: TRBD1
v_call: TRBV27

cdr3_aa: CASSFGFGSNEKLFF
cdr3_nt: TGTGCCAGCAGCTTTGGATTCGGGTCTAATGAAAAACTGTTTTTT
j_call: TRBJ1-4
clone_size: NA
d_call: NA
v_call: TRBV11-2

cdr3_aa: CASSVGVGPGYGYTF
cdr3_nt: TGTGCCAGCAGCGTAGGGGTGGGGCCTGGCTATGGCTACACCTTC
j_call: TRBJ1-2
clone_size: NA
d_call: NA
v_call: TRBV9

cdr3_aa: CASSQETYWGTGDHTGELFF
cdr3_nt: TGTGCCAGCAGCCAAGAAACGTACTGGGGGACAGGGGACCACACCGGGGAGCTGTTTTTT
j_call: TRBJ2-2
clone_size: NA
d_call: TRBD1
v_call: TRBV3-1/TRBV3-2

cdr3_aa: CASKTGEGYQETQYF
cdr3_nt: TGTGCCAGCAAAACAGGGGAAGGGTACCAAGAGACCCAGTACTTC
j_call: TRBJ2-5
clone_size: NA
d_call: TRBD1
v_call: TRBV3-1/TRBV3-2

cdr3_aa: CARPPIPGVEDSPLHF
cdr3_nt: TGTGCCAGACCTCCTATCCCGGGGGTGGAGGATTCACCCCTCCACTTT
j_call: TRBJ1-6
clone_size: NA
d_call: NA
v_call: TRBV7-7

cdr3_aa: CASSSGQYTGELFF
cdr3_nt: TGTGCCAGCAGCTCCGGACAGTACACCGGGGAGCTGTTTTTT
j_call: TRBJ2-2
clone_size: few
d_call: NA
v_call: TRBV11-3

cdr3_aa: CASSPGPGGYGYTF
cdr3_nt: TGTGCCAGCAGCCCAGGCCCAGGGGGATATGGCTACACCTTC
j_call: TRBJ1-2
clone_size: NA
d_call: TRBD1
v_call: TRBV3-1/TRBV3-2

cdr3_aa: CSVLGSQATMNTEAFF
cdr3_nt: TGCAGCGTTCTTGGGAGCCAGGCGACTATGAACACTGAAGCTTTCTTT
j_call: TRBJ1-1
clone_size: NA
d_call: NA
v_call: TRBV29-1

cdr3_aa: CASSSLNEKLFF
cdr3_nt: TGTGCCAGTAGTTCCCTTAATGAAAAACTGTTTTTT
j_call: TRBJ1-4
clone_size: NA
d_call: NA
v_call: TRBV19

cdr3_aa: CASRTGVNTGELFF
cdr3_nt: TGTGCCAGTAGGACAGGGGTTAACACCGGGGAGCTGTTTTTT
j_call: TRBJ2-2
clone_size: once
d_call: TRBD1
v_call: TRBV2

cdr3_aa: CASSSPGQGYHEQYF
cdr3_nt: TGTGCCAGCAGTTCCCCGGGACAGGGGTATCACGAGCAGTACTTC
j_call: TRBJ2-7
clone_size: NA
d_call: TRBD1
v_call: TRBV6-2/TRBV6-3

cdr3_aa: CSARTSGGYTGELFF
cdr3_nt: TGCAGCGCCCGGACTAGCGGGGGGTACACCGGGGAGCTGTTTTTT
j_call: TRBJ2-2
clone_size: NA
d_call: TRBD2
v_call: TRBV29-1

cdr3_aa: CASSPTGNTEAFF
cdr3_nt: TGTGCCAGCAGCCCAACAGGGAACACTGAAGCTTTCTTT
j_call: TRBJ1-1
clone_size: NA
d_call: NA
v_call: TRBV7-9

cdr3_aa: CASSGMRGDRVFGANVLTF
cdr3_nt: TGTGCCAGCAGCGGAATGAGGGGGGACAGGGTATTTGGGGCCAACGTCCTGACTTTC
j_call: TRBJ2-6
clone_size: NA
d_call: TRBD1
v_call: TRBV9

cdr3_aa: CASSSSRSVFTDTQYF
cdr3_nt: TGTGCCAGCAGCTCGAGCCGATCGGTATTCACAGATACGCAGTATTTT
j_call: TRBJ2-3
clone_size: NA
d_call: NA
v_call: TRBV9